A single sample gave rise to the 17 T cell receptor beta chains below, sequenced in a study of shared clonotypes between healthy human individuals. Sequencing was performed with immunoSEQ multiplex PCR; in TCRdb, only in-frame clones are kept and a portion is missing. The sample records around 2.3 million clones, about 94% being singletons. The specimen sequenced was naive CD4+ T cells sorted from blood. Subset given: CD45RA+ positively selected. The origin of the receptors is a young man in good health.

The V call is TRBV4-1, the J call TRBJ2-5; TRBD2 agrees at 12 bases. The germline V gene has CDR1 MGHRA and CDR2 YSYEKL. Trimming at V came to 0 bases and at J to 3 bases, leaving 5 bases not matched to a gene. The CDR3 loop spans 17 amino acids. The CDR3 is CASSQEGLAGKKETQYF. CDR3 nucleotides: TGCGCCAGCAGCCAAGAAGGACTAGCGGGAAAAAAAGAGACCCAGTACTTC.

The rearrangement links TRBV7-2 to TRBJ2-5; 7 bases line up with TRBD2. V lost 1 base, J lost 5 bases, and 7 bases stayed unmatched. Germline assignment: CDR1 SGHTA and CDR2 FQGNSA. The CDR3 is 15 amino acids. In nucleotides, the CDR3 is TGTGCCAGCAGCTTAGTCGCGAGGGAGGGGGAGACCCAGTACTTC. Its protein product is CASSLVAREGETQYF.

The rearrangement links TRBV14 to TRBJ2-5, with 10 bases identical to TRBD2. The CDR3 runs 15 residues. Germline CDR1 is SGHDN and CDR2 is FVKESK. V lost 2 bases, J lost 4 bases, and 4 bases stayed unmatched. The CDR3 nucleotides read TGTGCCAGCAGCCAATCCCTAGCGGGAGTAGAGACCCAGTACTTC. Its protein is CASSQSLAGVETQYF.

As concerns this clone: Other DNA sequences of this sample code for an identical CDR3. The chain couples TRBV5-4 to TRBJ1-3, with 8 bases aligning to TRBD1. The CDR3 runs 13 residues. Germline-derived CDR1 and CDR2 are SGHNT and YYREEE (reference sequence). With 0 bases clipped from V and 7 bases from J, the junction kept 0 bases outside the gene matches. This chain's CDR3 is CASSLGTGNTIYF. CDR3 in DNA: TGTGCCAGCAGCTTGGGGACAGGGAACACCATATATTTT.

Points on this clone: The same CDR3 is also encoded by other DNA sequences in this sample. This chain joins TRBV18 and TRBJ1-4, with 8 nucleotides matching TRBD1. V gave up 3 bases and J gave up 7 bases; unmatched junction bases: 4. The CDR3 is made up of 14 amino acids. Germline V CDR1 and CDR2: KGHSH, LQKENI. CDR3 in DNA: TGTGCCAGCTCACCCGGACAGGGAGCTGAAAAACTGTTTTTT. Translated: CASSPGQGAEKLFF.

The genes are TRBV28 and TRBJ1-5; 8 bases agree with TRBD1. Germline-derived CDR1 and CDR2 are MDHEN and SYDVKM. The ends lost 5 bases at V and 1 base at J; junction bases unmatched: 13. The CDR3 totals 18 residues. The CDR3 loop is CASSLPPNRQGSNQPQHF. The CDR3 bases are TGTGCCAGCAGTCTACCTCCTAACCGACAGGGGAGCAATCAGCCCCAGCATTTT.

This chain uses TRBV2 with TRBJ2-3; 14 bases are shared with TRBD2. The CDR3 has 16 amino acids. Germline V lookup: CDR1 SNHLY, CDR2 FYNNEI. V lost 4 bases and J lost 4; bases outside the gene matches: 4. The CDR3 region is CASSGGTSGSSDTQYF. In DNA form, the CDR3 reads TGTGCCAGCAGTGGGGGGACTAGCGGGAGCTCAGATACGCAGTATTTT. Full variable domain (missing parts from reference TRBV2 and TRBJ2-3): EPEVTQTPSHQVTQMGQEVILRCVPISNHLYFYWYRQILGQKVEFLVSFYNNEISEKSEIFDDQFSVERPDGSNFTLKIRSTKLEDSAMYFCASSGGTSGSSDTQYFGPGTRLTVL.

This clone was recorded a few times. This sequence joins TRBV6-6 and TRBJ2-7, with 8 bases identical to TRBD1. Germline values: CDR1 MNHNY, CDR2 SVGAGI (reference sequence). This CDR3 has 13 residues. The ends lost 4 bases at V and 5 bases at J; junction bases unmatched: 4. The DNA of the CDR3 is TGTGCCAGCAGTTCGGACAGGGCAAACGAGCAGTACTTC. It is translated as CASSSDRANEQYF.

V usage is TRBV29-1 and J usage is TRBJ2-7; unclear D gene. The V end was cut by 2 bases, the J end by 4 bases, with 9 bases between. The CDR3 length is 12 residues. Germline V gene sequence: CDR1 SQVTM, CDR2 ANQGSEA. Here the CDR3 DNA reads TGCAGCGTTGAACAGGAACCTTACGAGCAGTACTTC. Translated, it gives CSVEQEPYEQYF.

This clone was counted once. The chain is built from TRBV6-1 and TRBJ2-3; D may match TRBD1 or TRBD2 (5 bases each). The V gene lost 4 bases and the J gene lost 0 bases, with 17 bases spanning the gap. The V gene's germline CDR1 is MNHNS and CDR2 SASEGT. The CDR3 contains 17 residues. The CDR3 sequence is CASSVGRGARSTDTQYF. Here the CDR3 DNA reads TGTGCCAGCAGTGTTGGTCGGGGCGCCCGGAGCACAGATACGCAGTATTTT.

This chain joins TRBV6-5 and TRBJ1-6, with no clear D. The CDR3 has 15 residues. Deletions cut 0 bases from V and 10 bases from J, with 13 bases between. CDR1 MNHEY and CDR2 SVGAGI come from the germline V gene. CDR3 coding DNA: TGTGCCAGCAGTTACTCCACACTAACCTCGTCACCCCTCCACTTT. It is translated as CASSYSTLTSSPLHF.

This clone was recorded once. The rearrangement links TRBV5-6 to TRBJ1-4; TRBD1 matches 10 bases. Germline V gene sequence: CDR1 SGHDT, CDR2 YYEEEE. V lost 4 bases and J lost 8; bases outside the gene matches: 2. CDR3 size: 13 residues. CDR3: CASSAGQGEKLFF. The DNA for the CDR3 is TGTGCCAGCAGCGCGGGACAGGGGGAAAAACTGTTTTTT.

V gene TRBV2 combines with J gene TRBJ2-2; D remains ambiguous. Germline CDR1 SNHLY, CDR2 FYNNEI. The CDR3 contains 13 residues. The V gene lost 1 base and the J gene lost 5 bases, with 5 bases spanning the gap. CDR3 loop: CASSEEMTGELFF. The CDR3 nucleotides are TGTGCCAGCAGTGAAGAAATGACCGGGGAGCTGTTTTTT.

This clone was seen just once. Different DNA sequences within this sample yield the same CDR3. The CDR3 region is CASSLPTGNTEAFF. As DNA, the CDR3 is TGTGCCAGCAGCCTGCCAACAGGGAACACTGAAGCTTTCTTT. The J gene is TRBJ1-1, the V gene TRBV5-4; D perhaps matches TRBD1 (5 bases). With 4 bases removed from V and 1 base from J, the gap between germline ends came to 11 bases. The V gene's germline CDR1 is SGHNT and CDR2 YYREEE (reference sequence). The CDR3 length is 14 residues.

The genes are TRBV6-6 and TRBJ2-3, with TRBD2 matching 8 bases. The CDR3 is 15 residues long. Per the germline V gene, CDR1 is MNHNY and CDR2 is SVGAGI (reference sequence). V trimming: 2 bases; J trimming: 4 bases; junction bases outside the gene matches: 5. The CDR3 is CASSYGTRASDTQYF. The CDR3, as DNA: TGTGCCAGCAGTTACGGGACTAGGGCATCAGATACGCAGTATTTT.

The chain is built from TRBV10-3 and TRBJ2-7, with 10 nucleotides matching TRBD1. The CDR3 loop spans 15 amino acids. V shed 2 bases, J shed 3 bases, and the junction held 4 bases outside the gene matches. Germline V gene lookup returns CDR1 ENHRY and CDR2 SYGVKD. This chain's CDR3 is CAISEARDRGYEQYF. The CDR3, as DNA: TGTGCCATCAGTGAGGCCCGGGACAGGGGCTACGAGCAGTACTTC.

On this clone itself: This may arise from a read error, as a much more abundant clone is one base away. Different DNA sequences within this sample yield the same CDR3. The V call is TRBV5-6, the J call TRBJ1-1; D is unclear. The CDR3 runs 13 residues. The ends were cut back, 0 bases at V and 2 bases at J, with 5 bases in the middle. CDR1 SGHDT and CDR2 YYEEEE come from the germline V gene. CDR3 in amino acids: CASSLGGNTEAFF. The CDR3 bases are TGTGCCAGCAGCTTGGGGGGTAACACTGAAGCTTTCTTT.